Below, 22 T cell receptor beta chains from the same sample are listed, as sequenced in a study of T cell clonality in common variable immunodeficiency. The study, taken as a whole, reports: Reportedly, TCR beta sequences from common variable immunodeficiency showed fewer deletions and N-nucleotide insertions.

What these receptors recognize is not known. Sequencing was performed with immunoSEQ multiplex PCR; in TCRdb, only in-frame clones are kept and a portion is missing. This sample has some 19,000 clones, each found more than once. Sequenced: peripheral blood mononuclear cells. The origin of the receptors is a human donor with common variable immunodeficiency.

This clone was detected only a few times. The DNA ends 3 residues before the CDR3 does, and the rest of the CDR3 is filled in from the germline J gene. The chain couples TRBV6-2 or TRBV6-3 to TRBJ2-1, with a possible D match to TRBD2 (5 bases). This CDR3 region has 13 residues. CDR1 and CDR2 (germline): MNHEY, SVGEGT. Trimming stripped 4 bases from V and 9 bases from J, with 13 bases between. The part of the CDR3 DNA that was read is TGTGCCAGCAGTTCCCGGGCCGCGGGTGAG. As protein: CASSSRAAGE. From start to end, the CDR3 is CASSSRAAGEQFF.

In the case of this clone: The read falls 3 residues short of the CDR3 end, and the missing part is taken from the germline J gene. The chain uses TRBV20-1 and TRBJ2-5, with D unresolved. CDR1 is DFQATT, CDR2 SNEGSKA, per germline (reference sequence). V dropped 4 bases and J dropped 5 bases, with 11 bases sitting between them. This CDR3 spans 12 amino acids. The covered CDR3 bases are TGCAGTGCTAAGGGCAGTTGGGAGACC. It encodes CSAKGSWET. The entire CDR3 sequence reads CSAKGSWETQYF.

This clone was counted a few times. The missing CDR3 end, 3 residues past where the read stops, is filled in from the germline J gene. The gene calls are TRBV19 and TRBJ2-5; D gene unclear. Germline-derived CDR1 and CDR2 are LNHDA and SQIVND (reference sequence). The CDR3 loop spans 13 amino acids. The germline V and J ends were trimmed by 2 bases and 5 bases, with 9 bases remaining between them. CDR3 DNA (partial): TGTGCCAGTAGTATATTGTTCGGGGAGACC. Amino acids: CASSILFGET. The CDR3 as a whole reads CASSILFGETQYF.

This clone was seen ten or more times. The read gets to within 3 residues of the CDR3 end, and the germline J gene fills in the rest. The V and J genes are TRBV7-2 and TRBJ1-1; D is uncertain. V lost 0 bases and J 5 bases, leaving 7 bases between the germline ends. The CDR3 has 13 residues. The germline V gene has CDR1 SGHTA and CDR2 FQGNSA. The DNA read from the CDR3 is TGTGCCAGCAGCTTAGCTCAAGGGACTGAA. It codes for CASSLAQGTE. The full CDR3 protein reads CASSLAQGTEAFF.

This clone was observed a few times. The read terminates 3 residues ahead of where the CDR3 ends, so the germline J gene completes it. The chain employs TRBV19 and TRBJ2-3; 8 bases match TRBD2. From germline, CDR1 is LNHDA and CDR2 SQIVND (reference sequence). This CDR3 contains 16 residues. The ends lost 5 bases at V and 1 base at J; junction bases unmatched: 8. Incomplete CDR3 DNA: TGTGCCAGTAGTTCCAGAGCGGGAGTTGGCACAGATACG. As protein: CASSSRAGVGTDT. The whole CDR3 sequence reads CASSSRAGVGTDTQYF.

This clone has more than one count but fewer than ten. Read data end 3 residues before the CDR3 end; the end is taken from the germline J gene. The chain links TRBV19 to TRBJ2-7, with D possibly matching TRBD2 (6 bases). Per germline, CDR1 LNHDA and CDR2 SQIVND (reference sequence). Deletions cut 8 bases from V and 4 bases from J, with 12 bases between. There are 12 residues in the CDR3. The DNA read from the CDR3 is TGTGCCAGTCACTCAGGAGGGTACGAG. It is translated as CASHSGGYE. The full CDR3 is CASHSGGYEQYF.

This clone was counted ten times or more. The read stops 3 residues short of the end of the CDR3; the missing end is completed from the germline J gene. This chain connects TRBV18 to TRBJ1-1; D is perhaps TRBD1 (6 bases). V lost 5 bases, J lost 3 bases, and 7 bases lay in between. There are 12 residues in the CDR3. In germline, CDR1 is KGHSH, CDR2 LQKENI. The CDR3 protein is CASSYRDTEAFF. CDR3 DNA, as far as it was read: TGTGCCAGCTCATACAGGGACACTGAA.

A word on this clone: The read ends 3 residues early relative to the CDR3; the germline J gene fills the gap. The chain combines TRBV5-6 with TRBJ1-3; D is unclear. V dropped 1 base and J dropped 6 bases, with 11 bases sitting between them. This CDR3 region has 14 residues. CDR1 is SGHDT, CDR2 YYEEEE, per germline. CDR3 in amino acids: CASSLSLSLNTIYF. The part of the CDR3 DNA that was read is TGTGCCAGCAGCTTGTCCCTCTCTTTAAACACC.

A remark on this clone: The observed sequence ends 3 residues before the CDR3 terminus, with the missing tail filled in from the germline J gene. This chain joins TRBV7-2 and TRBJ2-3; D is ambiguous. Trimming removed 2 bases from V and 3 bases from J, with 6 bases in between. The germline V gene encodes CDR1 SGHTA and CDR2 FQGNSA. This CDR3 spans 13 amino acids. The CDR3 loop is CASSLIPTDTQYF. The CDR3 DNA, read in part, is TGTGCCAGCAGCTTAATCCCGACAGATACG.

This clone was seen a handful of times. The CDR3 extends 3 residues past the end of the read, so its final part is completed from the germline J gene. V usage is TRBV7-2 and J usage is TRBJ2-5, with 7 bases lining up with TRBD1. Germline CDR1 and CDR2: SGHTA and FQGNSA. The CDR3 is made up of 13 amino acids. V was clipped by 5 bases and J by 2 bases; unmatched bases: 2. CDR3 in amino acids: CASSPDRQETQYF. The DNA read from the CDR3 is TGTGCCAGCAGCCCGGACAGGCAAGAGACC.

About this clone itself: The read stops 3 residues short of the end of the CDR3; the missing end is completed from the germline J gene. Other DNA variants within this sample encode the same CDR3. This sequence joins TRBV18 and TRBJ2-3; D might be TRBD2 (7 bases). The CDR3 totals 15 residues. Germline values: CDR1 KGHSH, CDR2 LQKENI. Trimming took 6 bases from V and 3 from J, leaving 16 bases between them. The part of the CDR3 DNA that was read is TGTGCCAGCTCTCTAGCCGGGGGGCCTACAGATACG. Translating it yields CASSLAGGPTDT. The whole CDR3 reads CASSLAGGPTDTQYF.

Ten or more counts support this clone. The read gets to within 3 residues of the CDR3 end, and the germline J gene fills in the rest. This sequence joins TRBV5-6 and TRBJ2-1, with TRBD1 matching 7 bases. The length of the CDR3 is 15 residues. Germline V lookup: CDR1 SGHDT, CDR2 YYEEEE. Losses at the gene ends were 4 bases for V and 0 bases for J; bases not matched to a gene: 4. This chain's CDR3 is CASSQTGSSYNEQFF. CDR3 bases read: TGTGCCAGCAGCCAGACAGGGAGCTCCTACAATGAG.

This clone was seen repeatedly, ten times or more. The read ends 3 residues shy of where the CDR3 ends; the end is completed using the germline J gene. The chain recombines TRBV29-1 with TRBJ2-3; perhaps TRBD2 as D (6 bases). This CDR3 is built from 16 residues. Germline lookup yields CDR1 SQVTM and CDR2 ANQGSEA. Deletions cut 8 bases from V and 4 bases from J, with 25 bases between. The CDR3 sequence: CSTGMGGRGTPDTQYF. The CDR3 DNA, read in part, is TGCAGCACCGGGATGGGGGGACGGGGGACCCCAGATACG.

By frequency in the sample, this clone is medium-sized. The read finishes 3 residues shy of the CDR3 end, and the germline J gene is used to complete it. The chain is built from TRBV2 and TRBJ2-1; no clear D. V lost 3 bases to trimming and J lost 6 bases, with 18 bases between them. CDR3 length equals 16 residues. Per the germline V gene, CDR1 is SNHLY and CDR2 is FYNNEI. The part of the CDR3 DNA that was read is TGTGCCAGCAGTGACCGCGGCAATATGCCCCTCAATGAG. Its protein product is CASSDRGNMPLNE. The entire CDR3 is CASSDRGNMPLNEQFF.

This chain's CDR3 is CASSYRTGMNTEAFF. The sequenced CDR3 bases are TGTGCCAGCAGTTACAGGACAGGGATGAACACTGAA. V and J are TRBV6-2 or TRBV6-3 and TRBJ1-1, with 8 positions matching TRBD1. The sequence runs out 3 residues before the end of the CDR3; the remainder is reconstructed from the germline J gene. The trim removed 2 bases at V and 0 bases at J, leaving 2 bases unmatched. Germline values: CDR1 MNHEY, CDR2 SVGEGT. This CDR3 contains 15 residues.

This clone was observed a few times. The sequenced fragment ends 3 residues before the CDR3 boundary, so the rest is inferred from the germline J gene. The V call is TRBV6-1, the J call TRBJ2-1; D is ambiguous. Germline V gives CDR1 MNHNS, CDR2 SASEGT. V was cut by 1 base and J by 0 bases, with 7 bases left in between. The CDR3 is 15 residues long. The CDR3 is CASSEDISSYNEQFF. Partial CDR3 DNA: TGTGCCAGCAGTGAAGATATTAGCTCCTACAATGAG.

Only a few counts were recorded for this clone. The sequence runs out 3 residues before the end of the CDR3; the remainder is reconstructed from the germline J gene. The genes are TRBV2 and TRBJ2-7, with TRBD1 identical over 9 bases. J was trimmed by 6 bases and V by 8 bases; bases with no gene match: 8. The CDR3 consists of 13 residues. In germline, CDR1 is SNHLY, CDR2 FYNNEI. CDR3 DNA, as far as it was read: TGTGCCAGCTTTCGGGACAGGGAGGGCGAG. It is translated as CASFRDREGE. The full CDR3 protein reads CASFRDREGEQYF.

This clone is deemed medium-sized (0.01 to 0.1%). The observed sequence ends 3 residues before the CDR3 terminus, with the missing tail filled in from the germline J gene. This chain joins TRBV5-1 and TRBJ2-1; D remains unclear. The CDR3 is made up of 13 amino acids. Trimming pared 2 bases from V and 6 bases from J, leaving 9 bases between. Per germline, CDR1 SGHRS and CDR2 YFSETQ. The CDR3 region is CASSFRNPNEQFF. Partial CDR3 DNA: TGCGCCAGCAGCTTCAGAAATCCCAATGAG.

This clone was counted a few times. The read terminates 3 residues ahead of where the CDR3 ends, so the germline J gene completes it. The chain couples TRBV5-6 to TRBJ2-7, with a tentative D call TRBD1 (5 bases). CDR1 is SGHDT and CDR2 is YYEEEE in the germline V gene. The CDR3 loop spans 15 amino acids. Between the trimmed V and J ends, which lost 3 bases and 3 bases, there was a span of 16 bases. The CDR3 DNA, read in part, is TGTGCCAGCAGCTCGGTATCAGGGTTCGACTACGAG. Translation gives CASSSVSGFDYE. The whole CDR3 protein is CASSSVSGFDYEQYF.

This clone was seen more than once but under ten times. The CDR3 here is CASRRQTPYEQYF. CDR3 DNA (partial): TGTGCCAGCAGGAGGCAAACGCCCTACGAG. This chain connects TRBV6-2 or TRBV6-3 to TRBJ2-7; D ambiguous. The read halts 3 residues ahead of the CDR3 end, with the missing end drawn from the germline J gene. The CDR3 totals 13 residues. V was trimmed by 6 bases and J by 2 bases, leaving 11 bases between them. In germline, CDR1 is MNHEY, CDR2 SVGEGT.

This clone has just a few counts. The read is 3 residues too short to cover the CDR3 end, so that end is filled in from the germline J gene. This chain connects TRBV19 to TRBJ2-3; 9 nucleotides agree with TRBD2. V was clipped by 5 bases and J by 2 bases; unmatched bases: 11. Germline lookup yields CDR1 LNHDA and CDR2 SQIVND (reference sequence). The length of the CDR3 is 17 residues. CDR3 protein: CASSAPTSGQATDTQYF. The DNA read from the CDR3 is TGTGCCAGTAGTGCCCCGACTAGCGGTCAGGCCACAGATACG.

A remark on this clone: One end of the junction is discordant with germline, which a read error may explain. The CDR3 goes on 3 residues after the read ends, and that part is filled in from the germline J gene. V is TRBV7-9 and J is TRBJ2-1; 8 nucleotides match TRBD1. There are 13 residues in the CDR3. From germline, CDR1 is SEHNR and CDR2 FQNEAQ (reference sequence). CDR3 region: CSSSLQGANEQFF. The CDR3 DNA, read in part, is TGTTCCAGCAGCCTTCAGGGGGCGAATGAG.